This T cell receptor beta chain stems from a study of Graves' ophthalmopathy and Graves' hyperthyroidism. Study in general: Hyperthyroidism was classified as stable if no ophthalmopathy occurred within 18 months of follow-up. Whole-study findings and limits: Blood samples also showed most expanded thyroid clonotypes exceeding 0.001 frequency.

This clonotype was detected only a few times. Its antigen is unknown. Aged 18 to 65, the patients with hyperthyroidism had under 2 months' duration and were newly diagnosed. Other autoimmune diseases, uncontrolled infections, pregnancy or lactation ruled patients out of participation. The germline V and J ends were trimmed by 6 bases and 5 bases, with 8 bases remaining between them. The CDR3 covers 12 residues. The germline V gene encodes CDR1 SNHLY and CDR2 FYNNEI. The authors amplified TCR beta CDR3 regions, and they did so from RNA transcripts for repertoire sequencing. First-round RT-PCR relied on HTBI primers, and a second-round multiplex PCR came next. TCRdb redid the calling of the multiplex PCR reads with MiXCR, one entry per CDR3 protein. The table has over a million distinct CDR3 sequences, about 38% seen once.

Sequenced input: peripheral blood or thyroid tissue (not recorded which). This rearrangement joins TRBV2 to TRBJ1-5; no reliable D call. This receptor was obtained from an adult man with Graves' hyperthyroidism. CDR3 loop: CASSERYQPQHF. CDR3 coding DNA: TGTGCCAGCAGCGAAAGATATCAGCCCCAGCATTTT.